The 12 T cell receptor beta chains in this list originate from one sample, sequenced in a study of blood T cell repertoires in COVID-19. Some clones are missing from TCRdb's copy, which holds only in-frame ones; the method was immunoSEQ multiplex PCR. The table has 300,000 to 350,000 clones, 75% to 90% seen once. The sample comprised PBMCs or T cells enriched from blood (not recorded which). These receptors were obtained from a man aged 25-45 years who had recovered from COVID-19.

The V gene is TRBV4-1, the J gene TRBJ1-4, with TRBD1 matching 8 bases. The germline gives CDR1 MGHRA, CDR2 YSYEKL. The CDR3 is made up of 17 amino acids. V trimming: 0 bases; J trimming: 2 bases; junction bases outside the gene matches: 5. Here the CDR3 reads CASSQDRRGQTNEKLFF. CDR3 DNA sequence: TGCGCCAGCAGCCAAGATCGCAGGGGGCAGACTAATGAAAAACTGTTTTTT.

The chain joins TRBV5-4 to TRBJ2-3; 13 bases are a match to TRBD2. The CDR3 contains 17 residues. The J segment lost 1 base and the V segment lost 1 base, leaving 3 bases of the junction unmatched. In germline, CDR1 is SGHNT, CDR2 YYREEE (reference sequence). CDR3 region: CASSLRLAGGGTDTQYF. Here the CDR3 DNA reads TGTGCCAGCAGCTTGAGACTAGCGGGGGGAGGCACAGATACGCAGTATTTT.

This rearrangement joins TRBV18 to TRBJ1-3; TRBD1 agrees at 7 bases. Germline assignment: CDR1 KGHSH and CDR2 LQKENI. The CDR3 has 16 residues. V was clipped by 3 bases and J by 0 bases; unmatched bases: 5. CDR3 residues: CASSPQGGFSGNTIYF. The CDR3 DNA sequence: TGTGCCAGCTCACCCCAAGGGGGCTTCTCTGGAAACACCATATATTTT.

The rearrangement links TRBV21-1 to TRBJ2-7; TRBD2, the table's D call, was not compared with the DNA. TRBV21-1 is described as a pseudogene. The length of the CDR3 is 15 residues. The CDR3 bases are TGTGCCAGCAGCAAAGCTGGCGGAATCTACTACGAGCAGTACTTC. Its translation: CASSKAGGIYYEQYF.

This rearrangement joins TRBV29-1 to TRBJ2-3; 11 bases map to TRBD1. Unmatched junction bases numbered 11, after V lost 6 bases and J lost 0 bases. CDR3 length: 17 amino acids. The germline CDR1 and CDR2 sequences are SQVTM and ANQGSEA. The CDR3 here is CSVVGTGGSSSTDTQYF. In nucleotides, the CDR3 is TGCAGCGTCGTGGGGACAGGGGGTAGTTCTAGCACAGATACGCAGTATTTT.

The chain employs TRBV10-1 and TRBJ1-6; D is unclear. CDR3 length: 12 residues. The V and J ends lost 11 bases and 15 bases respectively, with 20 bases between them. The germline V gene has CDR1 WNHNN and CDR2 SYGVQD (reference sequence). The DNA for the CDR3 is TGCGCCTTCGGTGCTTCCCCTCGTCTCCTCCACTTT. This encodes CAFGASPRLLHF.

The chain uses TRBV21-1 and TRBJ2-5; the tabulated D call, TRBD1, remains unverified against the DNA. TRBV21-1 is a listed pseudogene. The CDR3 sequence is 16 residues long. The CDR3 spells CASSRGTQPLQETQYF. The DNA of the CDR3 is TGTGCCAGCAGCAGAGGGACACAGCCACTCCAAGAGACCCAGTACTTC.

About this clone itself: Other DNA sequences of this sample code for an identical CDR3. The CDR3 region has the DNA TGTGCCAGCAGCGATGCGGAAGCAGGGGGCATAAACTACGAGCAGTACTTC. Its translation is CASSDAEAGGINYEQYF. V usage is TRBV11-2 and J usage is TRBJ2-7, with 8 bases fitting TRBD1. The CDR3 is 17 residues long. Germline V gene data show CDR1 as SGHAT and CDR2 as FQNNGV. J was trimmed by 3 bases and V by 5 bases; bases with no gene match: 15. Variable domain in full (rest from reference TRBV11-2 and TRBJ2-7): EAGVAQSPRYKIIEKRQSVAFWCNPISGHATLYWYQQILGQGPKLLIQFQNNGVVDDSQLPKDRFSAERLKGVDSTLKIQPAKLEDSAVYLCASSDAEAGGINYEQYFGPGTRLTVT.

The V call is TRBV28, the J call TRBJ1-1, with D unclear. Trimming stripped 8 bases from V and 1 base from J, with 14 bases between. Germline-derived CDR1 and CDR2 are MDHEN and SYDVKM. This CDR3 has 14 amino acids. DNA of the CDR3: TGTGCCAGCTTGGCGCGGGATTGGAACACTGAAGCTTTCTTT. Protein product: CASLARDWNTEAFF.

The J gene is TRBJ2-7, the V gene TRBV9; D gene uncertain. With 0 bases removed from V and 3 bases from J, the gap between germline ends came to 7 bases. The germline V gene has CDR1 SGDLS and CDR2 YYNGEE. The CDR3 is 13 amino acids. CDR3 residues: CASSVVLNYEQYF. The CDR3 DNA reads TGTGCCAGCAGCGTAGTTCTTAACTACGAGCAGTACTTC.

This chain connects TRBV28 to TRBJ1-3, with D perhaps TRBD1 (5 bases). This CDR3 spans 15 amino acids. Germline-derived CDR1 and CDR2 are MDHEN and SYDVKM. V was pared by 5 bases and J by 6 bases, with 17 bases between. The CDR3 DNA is TGTGCCAGCAGTCTGGAGTTTAGGGGTGAAAACACCATATATTTT. It codes for CASSLEFRGENTIYF.

This clone was observed a few times. This chain joins TRBV11-2 and TRBJ2-7; D gene unclear. This CDR3 has 12 residues. V lost 5 bases and J lost 6, with 11 bases in between. Per the germline V gene, CDR1 is SGHAT and CDR2 is FQNNGV. In nucleotides, the CDR3 is TGTGCCAGCAGCACTGACTCCCTCGAGCAGTACTTC. Translation: CASSTDSLEQYF. The variable domain in full, completed from reference TRBV11-2 and TRBJ2-7, reads EAGVAQSPRYKIIEKRQSVAFWCNPISGHATLYWYQQILGQGPKLLIQFQNNGVVDDSQLPKDRFSAERLKGVDSTLKIQPAKLEDSAVYLCASSTDSLEQYFGPGTRLTVT.